The subject of this entry is one TCR beta chain. Its antigen is not known. Sequenced material consisted of expressed TCRB transcripts (all of the isolated RNA was reverse transcribed). Assay used: immunoSEQ multiplex PCR; TCRdb lists only in-frame clones, some missing. The repertoire consists of 130,000 or so clones, with 9% occurring once and the leading ten covering under 0.9%. These data come from a study of beta chain features in type 1 diabetes. For the study at large: Analysis included 107,917,701 sorted cells drawn from all samples.

Study-level results: Patients with Type 1 diabetes showed moderately but significantly shorter TCRB CDR3s in all four CD4+ subsets.

The CDR3 has 15 amino acids. The V end was cut by 2 bases, the J end by 2 bases, with 12 bases between. Germline V gene sequence: CDR1 SNHLY, CDR2 FYNNEI. Purity exceeded 98% in all sorted populations. Material for sequencing was central memory CD4+ T cells from blood. The receptor was derived from a man aged 30 to 45 with type 1 diabetes. This rearrangement joins TRBV2 to TRBJ2-5; D may be TRBD1 (6 bases). The CDR3, as DNA: TGTGCCAGCAGTGAACAGGGGTTCGGGCAAGAGACCCAGTACTTC. Its protein is CASSEQGFGQETQYF.